The 30 T cell receptor beta chains given below trace back to one sample, sequenced in a study of cytomegalovirus exposure and HLA in healthy donors. This PCR relied on a set of 60 Vbeta primers and 13 Jbeta primers. Assay used: immunoSEQ multiplex PCR; TCRdb lists only in-frame clones, some missing. The sample consists of about 250,000 clones, 65% to 85% of them appearing once. The sequenced sample was PBMCs. The receptors derive from a female donor in good health and CMV-seronegative.

The chain joins TRBV28 to TRBJ2-2, with D possibly matching TRBD2 (5 bases). CDR1 and CDR2 from the germline V gene are MDHEN and SYDVKM. Trimming pared 2 bases from V and 4 bases from J, leaving 8 bases between. The CDR3 loop spans 14 amino acids. CDR3 protein: CASSLKRSTGELFF. The CDR3 nucleotides are TGTGCCAGCAGTTTAAAGCGGTCCACCGGGGAGCTGTTTTTT.

This chain joins TRBV5-1 and TRBJ2-1; 9 nucleotides align to TRBD2. Trimming at V came to 7 bases and at J to 4 bases, leaving 12 bases not matched to a gene. Per germline, CDR1 SGHRS and CDR2 YFSETQ. CDR3 size: 16 residues. The CDR3 DNA follows: TGCGCCAGCTCAGCTTGGCTCACTAGCGGGTACAATGAGCAGTTCTTC. It yields the protein CASSAWLTSGYNEQFF.

The chain carries TRBV7-2 and TRBJ2-2, with TRBD2 matching 8 bases. Germline CDR1 and CDR2: SGHTA and FQGNSA. Germline trimming cut 3 bases from V and 4 bases from J; bases unmatched to any gene: 1. There are 14 residues in the CDR3. The CDR3 spells CASSFLAGTGELFF. CDR3 DNA sequence: TGTGCCAGCAGCTTCCTAGCGGGCACCGGGGAGCTGTTTTTT.

V gene TRBV10-1 combines with J gene TRBJ2-7, with a possible D match to TRBD2 (5 bases). In germline, CDR1 is WNHNN, CDR2 SYGVQD (reference sequence). V was pared by 2 bases and J by 2 bases, with 7 bases between. CDR3 length equals 13 residues. CDR3 in DNA: TGCGCCAGCAGTGAGGGACTCGCCTACGAGCAGTACTTC. Its protein is CASSEGLAYEQYF.

The chain links TRBV27 to TRBJ2-2, with D maybe TRBD2 (5 bases). The CDR3 extends over 14 amino acids. CDR1 and CDR2 from the germline V gene are MNHEY and SMNVEV (reference sequence). V shed 4 bases and J shed 6 bases, with 12 bases lying between them. The CDR3 region is CASSWTPDAGELFF. The CDR3 DNA is TGTGCCAGCAGTTGGACTCCCGACGCCGGGGAGCTGTTTTTT.

This chain links TRBV19 with TRBJ2-3, with 7 bases matching TRBD2. Germline V CDR1 and CDR2: LNHDA, SQIVND (reference sequence). The CDR3 has 15 amino acids. V trimming: 7 bases; J trimming: 2 bases; junction bases outside the gene matches: 9. CDR3 region: CASTGPSGNTDTQYF. DNA for the CDR3: TGTGCCAGTACCGGTCCTAGCGGAAACACAGATACGCAGTATTTT.

The rearrangement uses TRBV14 and TRBJ2-2, with 12 bases that match TRBD2. The CDR3 is 17 residues long. V dropped 5 bases and J dropped 5; count of bases not matched to a gene: 9. Germline V lookup: CDR1 SGHDN, CDR2 FVKESK. The CDR3 spells CASSSRLGLAGTGELFF. The DNA of the CDR3 is TGTGCCAGCAGCTCGCGCCTCGGACTAGCGGGAACCGGGGAGCTGTTTTTT.

The chain has TRBV2 and TRBJ2-2, with a tentative D call TRBD2 (6 bases). V dropped 2 bases and J dropped 1 base, with 11 bases sitting between them. Germline CDR1 SNHLY, CDR2 FYNNEI. The CDR3 is 16 residues long. Here the CDR3 reads CASSEFWRGNTGELFF. In nucleotides, the CDR3 is TGTGCCAGCAGTGAATTTTGGCGGGGGAACACCGGGGAGCTGTTTTTT.

V gene TRBV6-1 combines with J gene TRBJ1-3; possibly TRBD1 for D (5 bases). Germline V lookup: CDR1 MNHNS, CDR2 SASEGT. The ends were cut back, 1 base at V and 5 bases at J, with 18 bases in the middle. CDR3 length: 17 amino acids. CDR3 residues: CASSEDSLQGLRNTIYF. In nucleotides, the CDR3 is TGTGCCAGCAGTGAAGACTCCCTCCAGGGTTTACGAAACACCATATATTTT.

The V gene is TRBV11-3, the J gene TRBJ2-3; perhaps TRBD1 as D (6 bases). The germline V gene has CDR1 SGHNT and CDR2 YENEEA. V lost 0 bases to trimming and J lost 5 bases, with 15 bases between them. CDR3 length: 16 residues. For the CDR3, the DNA is TGTGCCAGCAGCTTAGATCGACGGCAGGGGCTAGATACGCAGTATTTT. Protein: CASSLDRRQGLDTQYF. The entire variable domain, with the rest obtained from reference TRBV11-3 and TRBJ2-3, is as follows: EAGVVQSPRYKIIEKKQPVAFWCNPISGHNTLYWYLQNLGQGPELLIRYENEEAVDDSQLPKDRFSAERLKGVDSTLKIQPAELGDSAVYLCASSLDRRQGLDTQYFGPGTRLTVL.

V and J are TRBV5-1 and TRBJ2-2; D gene uncertain. The germline CDR1 and CDR2 sequences are SGHRS and YFSETQ. CDR3 length: 14 amino acids. Trimming removed 1 base at V and 5 bases at J, with 9 bases between. For the CDR3, the DNA is TGCGCCAGCAGCTTGTGGGCACGGACCGGGGAGCTGTTTTTT. It yields the protein CASSLWARTGELFF.

The chain is built from TRBV18 and TRBJ1-2, with unresolved D. The germline V gene has CDR1 KGHSH and CDR2 LQKENI. The CDR3 contains 13 residues. V was clipped by 2 bases and J by 7 bases, with 11 bases between them. CDR3 DNA sequence: TGTGCCAGCTCACCAGAAAACGGGGTTGGCTACACCTTC. It codes for CASSPENGVGYTF.

The gene calls are TRBV30 and TRBJ2-7; D is possibly TRBD2 (6 bases). Trimming pared 5 bases from V and 6 bases from J, leaving 20 bases between. There are 14 residues in the CDR3. The V gene's germline CDR1 is GTSNPN and CDR2 SVGIG (reference sequence). The CDR3 nucleotides read TGTGCCTGGGAGGCGACTAGAGGTGTTGGCGAGCAGTACTTC. The encoded protein is CAWEATRGVGEQYF. The full variable domain, in which reference TRBV30 and TRBJ2-7 provide the parts outside the CDR3, is SQTIHQWPATLVQPVGSPLSLECTVEGTSNPNLYWYRQAAGRGLQLLFYSVGIGQISSEVPQNLSASRPQDRQFILSSKKLLLSDSGFYLCAWEATRGVGEQYFGPGTRLTVT.

This chain joins TRBV7-9 and TRBJ1-1; TRBD1 matches at 7 bases. CDR3 size: 15 residues. Germline assignment: CDR1 SEHNR and CDR2 FQNEAQ (reference sequence). The chain's CDR3 is CAVIGGGGVRDEAFF. In DNA, the CDR3 is TGTGCAGTCATAGGGGGCGGAGGGGTACGTGATGAAGCTTTCTTT.

This clone was counted once. The V call is TRBV2, the J call TRBJ2-7; 12 positions match TRBD2. The CDR3 consists of 23 residues. CDR1 SNHLY and CDR2 FYNNEI come from the germline V gene. The trim removed 3 bases at V and 5 bases at J, leaving 29 bases unmatched. The CDR3 nucleotides read TGTGCCAGCAGTGATCCGGGACAGGGATCTTCTATCCCAACTAGCGGGAGGTTCCACGAGCAGTACTTC. It is translated as CASSDPGQGSSIPTSGRFHEQYF.

J is TRBJ2-2 and V is TRBV2, with D tentatively TRBD2 (5 bases). The CDR3 covers 17 residues. Germline V gives CDR1 SNHLY, CDR2 FYNNEI. Trimming removed 6 bases at V and 0 bases at J, with 17 bases between. DNA for the CDR3: TGTGCCAGCAGCCCCCCTGGGCGGGTCGCGAACACCGGGGAGCTGTTTTTT. Amino acids: CASSPPGRVANTGELFF. The complete variable domain, with remaining parts taken from reference TRBV2 and TRBJ2-2, reads EPEVTQTPSHQVTQMGQEVILRCVPISNHLYFYWYRQILGQKVEFLVSFYNNEISEKSEIFDDQFSVERPDGSNFTLKIRSTKLEDSAMYFCASSPPGRVANTGELFFGEGSRLTVL.

The gene calls are TRBV19 and TRBJ2-6; no reliable D call. In germline, CDR1 is LNHDA, CDR2 SQIVND (reference sequence). The CDR3 loop spans 14 amino acids. V lost 1 base and J 6 bases, leaving 7 bases between the germline ends. The CDR3 protein is CASSIVFSANVLTF. The CDR3, as DNA: TGTGCCAGTAGTATAGTATTTTCGGCCAACGTCCTGACTTTC.

The chain joins TRBV29-1 to TRBJ2-2; D is perhaps TRBD1 (6 bases). The CDR3 covers 14 residues. Germline V gives CDR1 SQVTM, CDR2 ANQGSEA. Trimming pared 4 bases from V and 4 bases from J, leaving 13 bases between. The CDR3, as DNA: TGCAGCGTTGCCTACCAGGGGCCCACCGGGGAGCTGTTTTTT. Its protein product is CSVAYQGPTGELFF.

The rearrangement links TRBV18 to TRBJ1-5; TRBD1 might be the D (5 bases). This CDR3 is built from 18 residues. V lost 6 bases, J lost 0 bases, and 21 bases lay in between. Germline loops: CDR1 KGHSH, CDR2 LQKENI. The CDR3 loop reads CASSARIREGNSNQPQHF. CDR3 DNA: TGTGCCAGCTCGGCGCGGATTCGGGAGGGGAATAGCAATCAGCCCCAGCATTTT.

The chain combines TRBV19 with TRBJ1-5, with TRBD1 as a possible D gene (5 bases). Trimming took 4 bases from V and 2 from J, leaving 9 bases between them. This CDR3 is built from 14 residues. CDR1 is LNHDA, CDR2 SQIVND, per germline (reference sequence). The DNA of the CDR3 is TGTGCCAGTAGTACAAAGACAGGCAATCAGCCCCAGCATTTT. Protein: CASSTKTGNQPQHF.

The chain joins TRBV2 to TRBJ1-2; the match to TRBD1 covers 8 bases. The length of the CDR3 is 14 residues. J lost 6 bases, V lost 2 bases, and 5 bases had no gene match. Germline CDR1 is SNHLY and CDR2 is FYNNEI. In DNA, the CDR3 is TGTGCCAGCAGTGAAAGGACAGGGAAGGATGGCTACACCTTC. Protein sequence: CASSERTGKDGYTF.

For this clone: The junction does not match germline at one end; this may be a read error. The chain has TRBV7-9 and TRBJ1-3; D remains unclear. The CDR3 consists of 12 residues. Per the germline V gene, CDR1 is SEHNR and CDR2 is FQNEAQ (reference sequence). The CDR3 DNA follows: TGTTCCAGCAGCCCTTCCGGGAACACCATATATTTT. The encoded protein is CSSSPSGNTIYF.

V gene TRBV10-1 combines with J gene TRBJ1-3, with a possible D match to TRBD1 (6 bases). Trimming removed 5 bases at V and 1 base at J, with 12 bases between. There are 15 residues in the CDR3. In germline, CDR1 is WNHNN, CDR2 SYGVQD (reference sequence). CDR3 DNA sequence: TGCGCCAGCAGTACGAACAGGGAATCTGGAAACACCATATATTTT. Protein: CASSTNRESGNTIYF.

The chain carries TRBV28 and TRBJ1-6; TRBD1 might be the D (6 bases). Trimming pared 1 base from V and 6 bases from J, leaving 10 bases between. The CDR3 length is 15 residues. Germline V gives CDR1 MDHEN, CDR2 SYDVKM. CDR3 DNA: TGTGCCAGCAGTTTATACAGGGAAGGTAATTCACCCCTCCACTTT. This gives the protein CASSLYREGNSPLHF.

V gene TRBV5-8 combines with J gene TRBJ1-2; 8 nucleotides align to TRBD1. The CDR3 has 16 residues. Looked up from germline, CDR1 is SGHTS and CDR2 is YDEGEE. Trimming cost V 4 bases and J 4 bases; bases outside gene matches: 12. Here the CDR3 reads CASSPQNGQGPYGYTF. The CDR3 DNA reads as TGTGCCAGCAGCCCACAGAATGGACAGGGACCCTATGGCTACACCTTC.

V is TRBV6-1 and J is TRBJ2-1, with TRBD1 matching 7 bases. The CDR3 extends over 15 amino acids. V trimming: 5 bases; J trimming: 4 bases; junction bases outside the gene matches: 8. Germline V gene lookup returns CDR1 MNHNS and CDR2 SASEGT. Written as DNA, the CDR3 is TGTGCCAGCAGTCGGGTCGGGACAGCATACAATGAGCAGTTCTTC. It encodes CASSRVGTAYNEQFF.

This clone was detected only a few times. The chain links TRBV11-3 to TRBJ2-3; TRBD1 aligns across 8 bases. The V gene end was trimmed by 3 bases and the J gene end by 0 bases; junction bases not matched to a gene: 2. Germline loops: CDR1 SGHNT, CDR2 YENEEA. The CDR3 loop spans 15 amino acids. The CDR3: CASSFTGGSTDTQYF. The CDR3 region has the DNA TGTGCCAGCAGCTTTACAGGGGGGAGCACAGATACGCAGTATTTT.

The chain uses TRBV7-2 and TRBJ2-1; possible D gene TRBD2, 5 bases. CDR1 and CDR2 from the germline V gene are SGHTA and FQGNSA. V was trimmed by 3 bases and J by 4 bases, leaving 13 bases between them. This CDR3 is 15 amino acids long. The CDR3 DNA reads as TGTGCCAGCAGCTTTTCAGATGGGGAGTACAATGAGCAGTTCTTC. It encodes CASSFSDGEYNEQFF.

The chain's CDR3 is CSSSGQAQRKTSSTEQFF. The DNA for the CDR3 is TGCAGCTCATCAGGACAGGCCCAACGCAAAACCTCTTCAACTGAGCAGTTCTTC. This chain connects TRBV29-1 to TRBJ2-1; 7 bases agree with TRBD1. The CDR3 length is 18 residues. Germline trimming cut 8 bases from V and 9 bases from J; bases unmatched to any gene: 28. Germline values: CDR1 SQVTM, CDR2 ANQGSEA.

V is TRBV9 and J is TRBJ2-5, with 9 nucleotides matching TRBD1. From germline, CDR1 is SGDLS and CDR2 YYNGEE. The ends lost 4 bases at V and 11 bases at J; junction bases unmatched: 12. CDR3 size: 14 residues. The CDR3 coding sequence is TGTGCCAGCAGCCTATCCGGGACAGGGTTTGAGCAGTACTTC. It translates to CASSLSGTGFEQYF.